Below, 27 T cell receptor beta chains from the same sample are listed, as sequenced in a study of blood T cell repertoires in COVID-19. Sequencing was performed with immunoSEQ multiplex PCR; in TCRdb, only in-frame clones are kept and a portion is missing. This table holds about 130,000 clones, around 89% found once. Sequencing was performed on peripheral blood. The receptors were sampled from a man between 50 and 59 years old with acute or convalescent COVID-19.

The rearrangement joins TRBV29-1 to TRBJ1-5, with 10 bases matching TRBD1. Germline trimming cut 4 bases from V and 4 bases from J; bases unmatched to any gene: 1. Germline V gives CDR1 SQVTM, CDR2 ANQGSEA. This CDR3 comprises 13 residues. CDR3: CSVGQGANQPQHF. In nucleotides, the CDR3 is TGCAGCGTTGGACAGGGGGCGAATCAGCCCCAGCATTTT.

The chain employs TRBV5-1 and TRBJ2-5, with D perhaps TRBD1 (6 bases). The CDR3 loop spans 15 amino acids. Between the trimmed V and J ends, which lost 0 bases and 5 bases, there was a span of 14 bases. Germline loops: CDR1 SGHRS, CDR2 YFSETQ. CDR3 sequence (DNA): TGCGCCAGCAGCTTGGGTAGGGGGATCCGCGAGACCCAGTACTTC. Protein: CASSLGRGIRETQYF.

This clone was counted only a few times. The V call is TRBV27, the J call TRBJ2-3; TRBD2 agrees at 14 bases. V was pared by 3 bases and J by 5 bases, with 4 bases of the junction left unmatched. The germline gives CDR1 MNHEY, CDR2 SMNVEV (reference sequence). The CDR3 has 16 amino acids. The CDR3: CASSFLGTSGGDTQYF. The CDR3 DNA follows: TGTGCCAGCAGTTTCCTTGGGACTAGCGGGGGAGATACGCAGTATTTT.

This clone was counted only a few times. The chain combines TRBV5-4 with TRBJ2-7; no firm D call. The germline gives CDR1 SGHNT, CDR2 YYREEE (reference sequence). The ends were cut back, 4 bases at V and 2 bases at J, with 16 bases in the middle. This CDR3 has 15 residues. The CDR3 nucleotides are TGTGCCAGCAGCCGCCAGATCTCTCCGACCTACGAGCAGTACTTC. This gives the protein CASSRQISPTYEQYF.

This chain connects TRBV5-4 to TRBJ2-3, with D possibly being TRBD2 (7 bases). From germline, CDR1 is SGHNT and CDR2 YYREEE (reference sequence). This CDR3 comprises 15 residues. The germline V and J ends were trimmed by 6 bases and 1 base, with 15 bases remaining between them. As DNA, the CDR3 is TGTGCCAGCACCAAGGGGGGGGGCGGCACAGATACGCAGTATTTT. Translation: CASTKGGGGTDTQYF.

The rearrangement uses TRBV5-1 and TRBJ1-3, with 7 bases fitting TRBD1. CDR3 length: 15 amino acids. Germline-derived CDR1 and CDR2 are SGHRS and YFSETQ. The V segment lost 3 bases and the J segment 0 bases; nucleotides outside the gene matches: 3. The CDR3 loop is CASSSDRPSGNTIYF. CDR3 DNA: TGCGCCAGCAGCTCGGACAGGCCCTCTGGAAACACCATATATTTT.

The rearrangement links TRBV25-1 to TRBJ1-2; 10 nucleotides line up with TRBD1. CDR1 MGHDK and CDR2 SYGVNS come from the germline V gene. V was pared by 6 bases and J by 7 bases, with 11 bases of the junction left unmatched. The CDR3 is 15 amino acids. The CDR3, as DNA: TGTGCCAGCAGACAGACAGGGGGCAGTTTTGCTGGCTACACCTTC. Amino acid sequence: CASRQTGGSFAGYTF.

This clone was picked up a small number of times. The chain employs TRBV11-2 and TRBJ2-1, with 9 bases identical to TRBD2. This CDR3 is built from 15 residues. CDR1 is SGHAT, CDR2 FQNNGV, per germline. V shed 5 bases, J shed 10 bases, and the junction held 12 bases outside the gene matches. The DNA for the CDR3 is TGTGCCAGCAGCCCCCCCAGCGGGGGGAAGCGGGAGCAGTTCTTC. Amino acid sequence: CASSPPSGGKREQFF.

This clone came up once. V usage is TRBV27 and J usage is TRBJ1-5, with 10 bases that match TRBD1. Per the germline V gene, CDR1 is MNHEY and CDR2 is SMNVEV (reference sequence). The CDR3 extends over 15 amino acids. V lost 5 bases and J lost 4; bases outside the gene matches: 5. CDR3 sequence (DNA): TGTGCCAGCAGTACGGACAGGGGGGTTAATCAGCCCCAGCATTTT. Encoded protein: CASSTDRGVNQPQHF.

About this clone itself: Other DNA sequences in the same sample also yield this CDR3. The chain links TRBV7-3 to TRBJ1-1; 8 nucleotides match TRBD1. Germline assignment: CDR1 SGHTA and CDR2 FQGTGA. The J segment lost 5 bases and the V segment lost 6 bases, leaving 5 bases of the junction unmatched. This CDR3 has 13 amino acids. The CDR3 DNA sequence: TGTGCCAGCAGTCCGGACAGGGATACTGAAGCTTTCTTT. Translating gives CASSPDRDTEAFF.

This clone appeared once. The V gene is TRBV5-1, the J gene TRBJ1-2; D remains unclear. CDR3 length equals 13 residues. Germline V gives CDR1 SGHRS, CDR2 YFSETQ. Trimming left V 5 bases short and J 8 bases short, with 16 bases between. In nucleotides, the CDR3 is TGCGCCAGCAGTCCTGACCCGGGAGGAGGCTACACCTTC. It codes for CASSPDPGGGYTF. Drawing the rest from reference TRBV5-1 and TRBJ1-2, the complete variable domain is KAGVTQTPRYLIKTRGQQVTLSCSPISGHRSVSWYQQTPGQGLQFLFEYFSETQRNKGNFPGRFSGRQFSNSRSEMNVSTLELGDSALYLCASSPDPGGGYTFGSGTRLTVV.

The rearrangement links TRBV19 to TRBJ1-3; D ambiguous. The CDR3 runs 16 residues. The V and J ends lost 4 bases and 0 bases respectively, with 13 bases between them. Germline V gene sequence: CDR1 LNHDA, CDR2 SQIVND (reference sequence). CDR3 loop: CASSRVRRGSGNTIYF. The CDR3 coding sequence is TGTGCCAGTAGTAGGGTCCGGCGGGGCTCTGGAAACACCATATATTTT.

The CDR3 DNA follows: TGCGCCAGCAGCTCGGCGGACCAGGGAGGCTACACCTTC. This encodes CASSSADQGGYTF. The chain is built from TRBV5-1 and TRBJ1-2, with D maybe TRBD1 (5 bases). This CDR3 spans 13 amino acids. V was clipped by 3 bases and J by 8 bases, with 14 bases between them. The germline V gene encodes CDR1 SGHRS and CDR2 YFSETQ.

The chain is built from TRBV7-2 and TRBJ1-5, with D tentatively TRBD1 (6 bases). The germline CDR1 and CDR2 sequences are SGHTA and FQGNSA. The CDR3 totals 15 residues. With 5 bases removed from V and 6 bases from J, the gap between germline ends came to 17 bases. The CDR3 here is CASSRDSGVVQPQHF. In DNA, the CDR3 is TGTGCCAGCAGCCGCGACTCAGGGGTCGTTCAGCCCCAGCATTTT.

The CDR3 DNA follows: TGTGCCAGCAGCCAAGAATGGGGGAGGAATCAGCCCCAGCATTTT. This translates into CASSQEWGRNQPQHF. The V call is TRBV3-1 (or the pseudogene TRBV3-2), the J call TRBJ1-5, with D possibly TRBD1 on 5 matching bases. CDR3 length: 15 residues. Germline V gene sequence: CDR1 LGHDT, CDR2 YNNKEL (reference sequence). V was trimmed by 0 bases and J by 4 bases, leaving 10 bases between them.

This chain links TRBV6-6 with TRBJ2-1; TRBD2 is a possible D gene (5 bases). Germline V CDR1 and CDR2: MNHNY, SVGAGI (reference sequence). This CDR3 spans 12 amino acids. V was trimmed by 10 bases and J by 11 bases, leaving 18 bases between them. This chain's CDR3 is CATTNRPGKQFF. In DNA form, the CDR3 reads TGTGCCACCACCAATAGACCGGGAAAGCAGTTCTTC.

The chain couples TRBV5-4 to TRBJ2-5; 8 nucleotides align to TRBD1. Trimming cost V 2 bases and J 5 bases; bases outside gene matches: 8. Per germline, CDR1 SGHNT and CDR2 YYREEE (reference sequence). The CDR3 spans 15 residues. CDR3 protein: CASSFGGQGGETQYF. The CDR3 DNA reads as TGTGCCAGCAGCTTCGGTGGACAGGGAGGCGAGACCCAGTACTTC.

This CDR3 reads CAGTGWAEAFF. CDR3 DNA: TGTGCCGGGACAGGGTGGGCTGAAGCTTTCTTT. The V call is TRBV2, the J call TRBJ1-1; 9 nucleotides align to TRBD1. CDR3 length: 11 residues. V trimming: 11 bases; J trimming: 6 bases; junction bases outside the gene matches: 4. In germline, CDR1 is SNHLY, CDR2 FYNNEI.

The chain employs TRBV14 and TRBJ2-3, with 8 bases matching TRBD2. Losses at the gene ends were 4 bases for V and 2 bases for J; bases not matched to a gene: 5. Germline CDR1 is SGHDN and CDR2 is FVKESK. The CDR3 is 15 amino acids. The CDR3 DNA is TGTGCCAGCAGCCTCGGACTAGCCCCCACAGATACGCAGTATTTT. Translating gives CASSLGLAPTDTQYF.

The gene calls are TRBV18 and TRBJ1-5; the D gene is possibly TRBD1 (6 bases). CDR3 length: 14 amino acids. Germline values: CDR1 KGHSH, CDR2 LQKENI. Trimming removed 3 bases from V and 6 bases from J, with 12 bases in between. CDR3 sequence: CASSPQRRGQPQHF. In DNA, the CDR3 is TGTGCCAGCTCACCGCAACGCAGGGGTCAGCCCCAGCATTTT. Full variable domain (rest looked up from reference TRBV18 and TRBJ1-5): NAGVMQNPRHLVRRRGQEARLRCSPMKGHSHVYWYRQLPEEGLKFMVYLQKENIIDESGMPKERFSAEFPKEGPSILRIQQVVRGDSAAYFCASSPQRRGQPQHFGDGTRLSIL.

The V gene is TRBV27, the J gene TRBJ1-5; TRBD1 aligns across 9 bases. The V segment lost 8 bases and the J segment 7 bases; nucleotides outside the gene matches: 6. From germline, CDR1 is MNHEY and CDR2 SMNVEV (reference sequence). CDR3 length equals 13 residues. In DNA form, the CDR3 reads TGTGCCAGCGGGAGGGACAGGGAGCAGCCCCAGCATTTT. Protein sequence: CASGRDREQPQHF.

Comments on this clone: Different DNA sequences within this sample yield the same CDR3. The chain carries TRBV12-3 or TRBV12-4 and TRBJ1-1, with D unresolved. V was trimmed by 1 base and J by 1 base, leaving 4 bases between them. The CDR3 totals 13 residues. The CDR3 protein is CASSLGQNTEAFF. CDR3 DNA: TGTGCCAGCAGTTTAGGACAGAACACTGAAGCTTTCTTT.

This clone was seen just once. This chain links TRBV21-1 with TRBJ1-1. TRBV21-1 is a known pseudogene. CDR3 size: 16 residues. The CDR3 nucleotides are TGTGCCAGCGAGCTCCGTAACGGGGGATCGGACACTGAAGCTTTCTTT. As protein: CASELRNGGSDTEAFF.

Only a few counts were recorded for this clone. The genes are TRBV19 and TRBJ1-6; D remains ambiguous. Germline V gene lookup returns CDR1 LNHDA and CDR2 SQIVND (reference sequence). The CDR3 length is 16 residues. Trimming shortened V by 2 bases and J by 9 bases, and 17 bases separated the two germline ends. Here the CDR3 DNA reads TGTGCCAGTAGTATAATACGGCGAGGGAGTAGTTCACCCCTCCACTTT. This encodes CASSIIRRGSSSPLHF.

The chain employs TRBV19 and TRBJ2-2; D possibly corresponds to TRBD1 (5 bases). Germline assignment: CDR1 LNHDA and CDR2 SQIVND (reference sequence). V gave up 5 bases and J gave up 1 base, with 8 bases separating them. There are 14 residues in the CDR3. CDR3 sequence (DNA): TGTGCCAGTAGTTGGGGCGGGAACACCGGGGAGCTGTTTTTT. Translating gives CASSWGGNTGELFF.

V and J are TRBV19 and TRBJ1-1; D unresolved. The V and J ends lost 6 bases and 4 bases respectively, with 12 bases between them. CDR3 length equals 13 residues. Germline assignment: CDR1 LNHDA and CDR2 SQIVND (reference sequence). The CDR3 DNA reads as TGTGCCAGTAGCCCACAGTTACTCACTGAAGCTTTCTTT. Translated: CASSPQLLTEAFF.

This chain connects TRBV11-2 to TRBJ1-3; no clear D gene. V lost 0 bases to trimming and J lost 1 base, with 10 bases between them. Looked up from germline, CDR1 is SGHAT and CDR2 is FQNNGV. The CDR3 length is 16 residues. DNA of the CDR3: TGTGCCAGCAGCTTAGATTCCCGGGGATCTGGAAACACCATATATTTT. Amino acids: CASSLDSRGSGNTIYF. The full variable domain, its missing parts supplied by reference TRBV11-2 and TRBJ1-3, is EAGVAQSPRYKIIEKRQSVAFWCNPISGHATLYWYQQILGQGPKLLIQFQNNGVVDDSQLPKDRFSAERLKGVDSTLKIQPAKLEDSAVYLCASSLDSRGSGNTIYFGEGSWLTVV.